The present entry profiles one TCR beta chain with its context. No antigen is known for it. To release intraepithelial and lamina propria lymphocytes, the graft tissue was processed. This entry belongs to a study of graft-versus-host responses after intestinal transplantation. Study in general: Every recipient underwent anti-thymocyte globulin induction, then tacrolimus and steroids for two to four years. General observations from the study: The authors found GvH clones in recipient marrow, some appearing first in ileum or blood. High graft-versus-host to host-versus-graft T cell clonal ratios marked allografts of patients with graft-donor macrochimerism.

Only in-frame clones appear in the TCRdb table, and some are missing; sequencing was by immunoSEQ multiplex PCR. The sample lists 15,000 to 20,000 clones, roughly 80% occurring once. Germline-derived CDR1 and CDR2 are SGHTA and FQGTGA. The CDR3 runs 13 residues. Trimming took 5 bases from V and 8 from J, leaving 15 bases between them. The material sequenced was ileum tissue, taken 584 days after intestinal transplantation. This TCR derives from a human patient who received an intestinal transplant, so some T cells may come from the graft donor. The chain joins TRBV7-3 to TRBJ1-1, with D perhaps matching TRBD1 (6 bases). The CDR3 DNA reads as TGTGCCAGCAGCCCATACCATGGACAGGAAGCTTTCTTT. This gives the protein CASSPYHGQEAFF.